These 19 T cell receptor beta chains were all obtained from the same sample, sequenced in a study of T cell responses to AZD1222 COVID-19 vaccine. Clones were sequenced by immunoSEQ multiplex PCR, and TCRdb holds only the in-frame ones, with some missing. The table has fewer than 200,000 clones, 88% seen once. The material was peripheral blood, obtained on day 0 of AZD1222 vaccination. These receptor sequences come from an adult in good health.

This sequence joins TRBV3-1 (or the pseudogene TRBV3-2) and TRBJ1-5, with 9 bases lining up with TRBD1. The germline V gene encodes CDR1 LGHDT and CDR2 YNNKEL (reference sequence). CDR3 length equals 18 residues. Unmatched junction bases numbered 11, after V lost 2 bases and J lost 3 bases. This CDR3 is CASSQSGTGYGLNQPQHF. In DNA, the CDR3 is TGTGCCAGCAGCCAATCAGGGACAGGGTATGGGCTCAATCAGCCCCAGCATTTT.

This clone was counted between two and nine times. The chain recombines TRBV2 with TRBJ2-3, with D uncertain. V gave up 3 bases and J gave up 0 bases, with 10 bases separating them. Germline CDR1 is SNHLY and CDR2 is FYNNEI. This CDR3 contains 15 residues. CDR3 nucleotides: TGTGCCAGCAGTGATGTTAGGGCAAGCACAGATACGCAGTATTTT. Encoded protein: CASSDVRASTDTQYF.

The chain has TRBV7-2 and TRBJ1-1, with 7 bases that match TRBD1. There are 14 residues in the CDR3. Germline V gives CDR1 SGHTA, CDR2 FQGNSA. With V trimmed by 4 bases and J by 5 bases, 7 bases remained unmatched. The CDR3 reads CASSSRGQWTEAFF. In DNA, the CDR3 is TGTGCCAGCAGCTCAAGGGGGCAGTGGACTGAAGCTTTCTTT.

The genes are TRBV28 and TRBJ2-5; TRBD1 matches 9 bases. The CDR3 runs to 17 residues. In germline, CDR1 is MDHEN, CDR2 SYDVKM. V gave up 5 bases and J gave up 2 bases; unmatched junction bases: 12. The CDR3 here is CASSQPNRGLAQETQYF. For the CDR3, the DNA is TGTGCCAGCAGTCAACCCAACAGGGGGCTGGCACAAGAGACCCAGTACTTC.

Here the CDR3 DNA reads TGTGCCAGCAGTTTGTCGGGACTAGCGGGAGGGCCTGGGTACGAGCAGTACTTC. Its translation: CASSLSGLAGGPGYEQYF. This chain joins TRBV27 and TRBJ2-7, with 16 positions matching TRBD2. This CDR3 has 18 amino acids. V lost 3 bases to trimming and J lost 4 bases; unmatched junction nucleotides: 9. Germline V gives CDR1 MNHEY, CDR2 SMNVEV (reference sequence).

The chain uses TRBV27 and TRBJ2-7; D may be TRBD2 (5 bases). V dropped 3 bases and J dropped 7 bases, with 10 bases sitting between them. Germline V lookup: CDR1 MNHEY, CDR2 SMNVEV (reference sequence). The CDR3 extends over 12 amino acids. The CDR3 DNA is TGTGCCAGCAGTTTGGGGTCGGGGGAGCAGTACTTC. Translated, it gives CASSLGSGEQYF.

J is TRBJ2-7 and V is TRBV18; D call uncertain. CDR3 length: 13 residues. Germline V lookup: CDR1 KGHSH, CDR2 LQKENI. V shed 2 bases and J shed 7 bases, with 12 bases lying between them. CDR3 region: CASSPSQYGEQYF. CDR3 bases: TGTGCCAGCTCACCATCACAGTACGGGGAGCAGTACTTC.

The rearrangement joins TRBV4-1 to TRBJ2-7; 8 bases align to TRBD2. Germline-derived CDR1 and CDR2 are MGHRA and YSYEKL. This CDR3 is built from 15 residues. The junction had 3 bases not matched to a gene; V was cut back by 0 bases and J by 2 bases. This CDR3 is CASSQDSGGPYEQYF. CDR3 DNA sequence: TGCGCCAGCAGCCAAGATTCGGGAGGGCCCTACGAGCAGTACTTC.

The chain combines TRBV18 with TRBJ2-2, with D possibly being TRBD1 or TRBD2 (5 bases each). This CDR3 region has 18 residues. Germline lookup yields CDR1 KGHSH and CDR2 LQKENI. The V and J ends lost 4 bases and 0 bases respectively, with 18 bases between them. The CDR3 loop reads CASSLDFYGGANTGELFF. The DNA for the CDR3 is TGTGCCAGCTCACTCGACTTTTATGGGGGTGCGAACACCGGGGAGCTGTTTTTT.

CDR3 sequence (DNA): TGTGCCAGCAGTTTATCGGGACAGTTGCTAGCCAAAAACATTCAGTACTTC. Translation: CASSLSGQLLAKNIQYF. The gene calls are TRBV28 and TRBJ2-4; 7 bases line up with TRBD1. V was clipped by 1 base and J by 0 bases; unmatched bases: 6. Germline V CDR1 and CDR2: MDHEN, SYDVKM. This CDR3 region has 17 residues.

The chain employs TRBV6-4 and TRBJ2-1, with 13 bases lining up with TRBD2. V lost 2 bases and J lost 6; bases outside the gene matches: 4. In germline, CDR1 is MRHNA, CDR2 SNTAGT. The CDR3 is 16 residues long. The CDR3 nucleotides are TGTGCCAGCAGTGACCTTACTAGCGGGAGGGGCAATGAGCAGTTCTTC. It is translated as CASSDLTSGRGNEQFF.

The chain links TRBV19 to TRBJ1-4; D remains unclear. Germline V CDR1 and CDR2: LNHDA, SQIVND (reference sequence). The germline V and J ends were trimmed by 5 bases and 5 bases, with 9 bases remaining between them. The CDR3 runs to 13 residues. CDR3 protein: CASSRRANEKLFF. The CDR3 DNA reads TGTGCCAGTAGTCGACGCGCGAATGAAAAACTGTTTTTT. The full variable domain, with the rest looked up from reference TRBV19 and TRBJ1-4, is DGGITQSPKYLFRKEGQNVTLSCEQNLNHDAMYWYRQDPGQGLRLIYYSQIVNDFQKGDIAEGYSVSREKKESFPLTVTSAQKNPTAFYLCASSRRANEKLFFGSGTQLSVL.

With respect to this clone: The junction differs from germline at one of its ends, possibly a read error. The chain couples TRBV27 to TRBJ2-2; D may correspond to TRBD1 or TRBD2 (5 bases each). This CDR3 spans 16 amino acids. The germline V gene has CDR1 MNHEY and CDR2 SMNVEV (reference sequence). CDR3 in DNA: TGTGCCAGCAGTTTCGTGGGTCGGGGCAACAACGGGGAGCTGTTTTTT. This encodes CASSFVGRGNNGELFF.

V gene TRBV14 combines with J gene TRBJ2-2; 9 bases agree with TRBD2. The CDR3 contains 15 residues. Trimming removed 1 base from V and 7 bases from J; junction bases left unmatched: 4. Germline CDR1 SGHDN, CDR2 FVKESK. CDR3 in amino acids: CASSQGLAGFGELFF. The CDR3 nucleotides read TGTGCCAGCAGCCAAGGCCTAGCGGGATTCGGGGAGCTGTTTTTT.

The rearrangement links TRBV10-3 to TRBJ1-2; perhaps TRBD1 as D (6 bases). V lost 3 bases, J lost 4 bases, and 18 bases lay in between. This CDR3 contains 16 residues. Germline V lookup: CDR1 ENHRY, CDR2 SYGVKD. CDR3 nucleotide sequence: TGTGCCATCAGTGATCCGGGCCAGGGGCTAGCCTATGGCTACACCTTC. Protein sequence: CAISDPGQGLAYGYTF.

The V gene is TRBV24-1, the J gene TRBJ2-3, with D perhaps matching TRBD1 (6 bases). The CDR3 is made up of 13 amino acids. The germline V gene encodes CDR1 KGHDR and CDR2 SFDVKD. Trimming removed 7 bases at V and 1 base at J, with 8 bases between. CDR3 residues: CATSRTGTDTQYF. In nucleotides, the CDR3 is TGTGCCACCAGCCGGACAGGCACAGATACGCAGTATTTT.

The rearrangement links TRBV13 to TRBJ1-1; no reliable D call. V lost 5 bases, J lost 0 bases, and 7 bases lay in between. Germline assignment: CDR1 PRHDT and CDR2 FYEKMQ (reference sequence). This CDR3 is 13 amino acids long. In DNA, the CDR3 is TGTGCCAGCAGCCCATTGATGAACACTGAAGCTTTCTTT. Translation gives CASSPLMNTEAFF.

V and J are TRBV11-3 and TRBJ2-5, with D possibly called TRBD1 or TRBD2 (6 bases each). Germline V gene sequence: CDR1 SGHNT, CDR2 YENEEA. The CDR3 length is 13 residues. Trimming took off 0 bases at V and 5 bases at J, with 7 bases between the two ends. CDR3 sequence (DNA): TGTGCCAGCAGCTTAGACGGGGGCGAGACCCAGTACTTC. It codes for CASSLDGGETQYF.

This clone was found a few times. This rearrangement joins TRBV20-1 to TRBJ1-2; D gene uncertain. V lost 4 bases, J lost 0 bases, and 3 bases lay in between. Germline loops: CDR1 DFQATT, CDR2 SNEGSKA (reference sequence). This CDR3 contains 11 residues. The DNA of the CDR3 is TGCAGTGCTAAAACTAACTATGGCTACACCTTC. It encodes CSAKTNYGYTF.